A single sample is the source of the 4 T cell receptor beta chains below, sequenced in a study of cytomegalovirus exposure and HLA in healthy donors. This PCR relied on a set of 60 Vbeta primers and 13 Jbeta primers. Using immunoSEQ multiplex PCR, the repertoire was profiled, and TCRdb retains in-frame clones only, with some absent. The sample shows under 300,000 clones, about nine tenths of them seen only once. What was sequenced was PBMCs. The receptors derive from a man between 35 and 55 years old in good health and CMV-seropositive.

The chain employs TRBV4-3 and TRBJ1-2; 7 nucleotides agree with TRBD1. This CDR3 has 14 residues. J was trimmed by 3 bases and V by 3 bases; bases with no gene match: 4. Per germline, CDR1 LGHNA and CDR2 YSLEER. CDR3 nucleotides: TGCGCCAGCAGCCAGGGCGGGACAGACTATGGCTACACCTTC. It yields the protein CASSQGGTDYGYTF.

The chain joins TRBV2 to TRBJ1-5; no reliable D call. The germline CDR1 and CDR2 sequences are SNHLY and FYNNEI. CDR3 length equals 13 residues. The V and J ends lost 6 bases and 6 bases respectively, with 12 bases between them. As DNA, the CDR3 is TGTGCCAGCAGGGATTCGACACGTCAGCCCCAGCATTTT. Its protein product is CASRDSTRQPQHF.

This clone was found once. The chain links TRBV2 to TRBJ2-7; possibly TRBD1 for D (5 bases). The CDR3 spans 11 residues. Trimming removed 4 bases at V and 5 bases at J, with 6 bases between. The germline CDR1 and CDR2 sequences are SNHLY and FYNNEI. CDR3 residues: CASSAGNEQYF. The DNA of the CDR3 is TGTGCCAGCAGTGCAGGGAACGAGCAGTACTTC.

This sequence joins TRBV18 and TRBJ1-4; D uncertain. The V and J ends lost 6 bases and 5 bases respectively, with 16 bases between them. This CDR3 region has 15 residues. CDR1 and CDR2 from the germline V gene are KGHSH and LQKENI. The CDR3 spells CASSPRLGPNEKLFF. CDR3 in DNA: TGTGCCAGCTCCCCCCGACTAGGGCCGAATGAAAAACTGTTTTTT.